One sample yielded the 10 T cell receptor beta chains listed below, sequenced in a study of Ad26.COV2.S vaccination and SARS-CoV-2 variants. The method was immunoSEQ multiplex PCR; TCRdb's version includes in-frame clones alone and lacks a portion of them. The sample has roughly 680,000 clones, roughly nine tenths seen once. As to treatment: some 20 received Ad26.COV2.S at low or high dose, single or two shots; 5 received placebo; per-sample allocation not given. Sampling was performed 63 days after the first vaccine or placebo injection. The sample in question was peripheral blood, obtained in a trial of Ad26.COV2.S vaccine versus placebo. The source is a person between 18 and 65 years old who received the Ad26.COV2.S COVID-19 vaccine or a placebo.

The chain joins TRBV6-5 to TRBJ1-5; D gene unclear. Trimming took 4 bases from V and 7 from J, leaving 11 bases between them. CDR1 and CDR2 from the germline V gene are MNHEY and SVGAGI. This CDR3 contains 13 residues. CDR3: CASSSLKGQPQHF. DNA for the CDR3: TGTGCCAGCAGTTCGCTCAAAGGCCAGCCCCAGCATTTT.

The chain has TRBV4-3 and TRBJ2-7; D remains ambiguous. Germline lookup yields CDR1 LGHNA and CDR2 YSLEER. The ends were cut back, 0 bases at V and 2 bases at J, with 11 bases in the middle. The CDR3 has 15 amino acids. CDR3 nucleotides: TGCGCCAGCAGCCAAGATGTGGGGTTCGCCTACGAGCAGTACTTC. Encoded protein: CASSQDVGFAYEQYF.

The chain uses TRBV10-3 and TRBJ1-1, with 7 positions matching TRBD1. V was clipped by 6 bases and J by 1 base; unmatched bases: 11. The CDR3 is 16 residues long. Germline lookup yields CDR1 ENHRY and CDR2 SYGVKD. CDR3 loop: CAISRPPGQKNTEAFF. The DNA of the CDR3 is TGTGCCATCAGCCGCCCCCCGGGACAGAAGAACACTGAAGCTTTCTTT.

The V and J genes are TRBV4-3 and TRBJ2-2, with D possibly matching TRBD1 (5 bases). Germline V gene lookup returns CDR1 LGHNA and CDR2 YSLEER. Between the trimmed V and J ends, which lost 4 bases and 1 base, there was a span of 10 bases. This CDR3 comprises 15 residues. The CDR3 loop is CASSLGHRNTGELFF. The CDR3 DNA is TGCGCCAGCAGCCTAGGACACCGGAACACCGGGGAGCTGTTTTTT.

This rearrangement joins TRBV9 to TRBJ2-7, with TRBD2 as a possible D gene (6 bases). V was clipped by 4 bases and J by 0 bases, with 8 bases between them. Germline loops: CDR1 SGDLS, CDR2 YYNGEE. This CDR3 region has 13 residues. The CDR3 reads CASSPGGSYEQYF. Here the CDR3 DNA reads TGTGCCAGCAGCCCCGGGGGCTCCTACGAGCAGTACTTC.

The chain couples TRBV7-9 to TRBJ2-7; possibly TRBD1 for D (6 bases). The V gene lost 1 base and the J gene lost 1 base, with 11 bases spanning the gap. This CDR3 comprises 15 residues. Looked up from germline, CDR1 is SEHNR and CDR2 is FQNEAQ (reference sequence). The CDR3 DNA sequence: TGTGCCAGCAGCTTAGGAGGGGGTAATTCCTACGAGCAGTACTTC. Translated: CASSLGGGNSYEQYF.

The gene calls are TRBV5-1 and TRBJ2-3; a possible D gene is TRBD1 (5 bases). Trimming left V 4 bases short and J 0 bases short, with 12 bases between. The CDR3 has 15 residues. Germline lookup yields CDR1 SGHRS and CDR2 YFSETQ. The CDR3 is CASSPGQTSTDTQYF. DNA for the CDR3: TGCGCCAGCAGCCCAGGGCAGACTAGCACAGATACGCAGTATTTT.

The chain recombines TRBV5-4 with TRBJ2-4; D assignment may be TRBD1 or TRBD2 (7 bases each). Trimming took off 4 bases at V and 4 bases at J, with 15 bases between the two ends. The V gene's germline CDR1 is SGHNT and CDR2 YYREEE (reference sequence). This CDR3 comprises 15 residues. Written as DNA, the CDR3 is TGTGCCAGCAGCCCCCCAGGGGGGGTGAAAAACATTCAGTACTTC. As protein: CASSPPGGVKNIQYF.

Notes on this clone: This sample includes further DNA sequences coding for the same CDR3. The genes are TRBV5-1 and TRBJ2-7; 7 positions agree with TRBD1. Unmatched junction bases numbered 3, after V lost 0 bases and J lost 0 bases. From germline, CDR1 is SGHRS and CDR2 YFSETQ. The CDR3 has 15 residues. The CDR3 DNA reads TGCGCCAGCAGCTTGGGTGGGACAGCCTCCTACGAGCAGTACTTC. It yields the protein CASSLGGTASYEQYF.

The chain employs TRBV6-2 or TRBV6-3 and TRBJ1-6, with 11 bases identical to TRBD1. V lost 5 bases, J lost 10 bases, and 7 bases stayed unmatched. CDR3 length: 15 residues. The germline V gene has CDR1 MNHEY and CDR2 SVGEGT. CDR3 protein: CASSVPGQGGSPLHF. The CDR3 nucleotides are TGTGCCAGCAGTGTACCGGGACAGGGGGGGTCACCCCTCCACTTT.